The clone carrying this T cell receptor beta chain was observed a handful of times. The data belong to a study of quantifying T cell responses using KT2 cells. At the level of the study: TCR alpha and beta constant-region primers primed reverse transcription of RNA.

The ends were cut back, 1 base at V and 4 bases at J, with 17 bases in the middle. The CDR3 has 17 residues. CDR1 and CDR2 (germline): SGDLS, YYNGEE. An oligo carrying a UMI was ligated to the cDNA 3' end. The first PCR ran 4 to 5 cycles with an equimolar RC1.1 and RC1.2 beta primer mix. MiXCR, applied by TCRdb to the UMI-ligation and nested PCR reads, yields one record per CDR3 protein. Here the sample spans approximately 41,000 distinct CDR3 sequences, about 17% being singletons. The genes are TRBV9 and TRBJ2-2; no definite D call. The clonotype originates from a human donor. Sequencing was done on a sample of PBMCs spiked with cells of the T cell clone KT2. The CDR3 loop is CASSVMGRMDPTGELFF. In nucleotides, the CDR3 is TGTGCCAGCAGCGTAATGGGCCGCATGGACCCCACCGGGGAGCTGTTTTTT.